The rows below give T cell receptor beta chains drawn from one sample of a study of identical twins. TCRdb re-called the 5' RACE reads with MiXCR, one entry per CDR3 protein. The sample holds approximately 350,000 distinct CDR3 sequences; roughly an eighth are singletons and the top ten take around 6.9%. In addition, the sample was reused for a study of yellow fever vaccine responses in identical twins.

The sample taken for sequencing was CD8+ T cells sorted from blood. These TCRs come from a woman aged 18 to 35 in good health. CDR3s include the opening cysteine and the closing phenylalanine or tryptophan. The D gene is left open where the match is weak. Part of the rows lack a size; the others show once, few, many or a class for expanded clones.

TRBJ2-1 | TRBV4-1 | NA | many | CASSQPYNEQFF | TGCGCCAGCAGCCAACCCTACAATGAGCAGTTCTTC
TRBJ2-2 | TRBV7-2 | NA | few | CASSLDDRAETGELFF | TGTGCCAGCAGCTTAGACGATCGGGCAGAGACCGGGGAGCTGTTTTTT
TRBJ2-1 | TRBV15 | NA | many | CATSRDIPTGHNEQFF | TGTGCCACCAGCAGGGACATCCCGACCGGGCACAATGAGCAGTTCTTC
TRBJ2-7 | TRBV4-1 | NA | NA | CASSHMGGEQYF | TGCGCCAGCAGCCACATGGGGGGTGAGCAGTACTTC
TRBJ2-7 | TRBV7-9 | TRBD2 | many | CASSWVTGSGSIYEQYF | TGTGCCAGCAGCTGGGTGACGGGTAGCGGGAGTATCTACGAGCAGTACTTC
TRBJ2-2 | TRBV7-9 | NA | NA | CASSWGTEDTGELFF | TGTGCCAGCAGCTGGGGGACTGAGGACACCGGGGAGCTGTTTTTT
TRBJ2-5 | TRBV7-9 | NA | NA | CASSLVYETQYF | TGTGCCAGCAGCTTAGTGTACGAGACCCAGTACTTC
TRBJ2-2 | TRBV2 | NA | few | CASCGGRGINTGELFF | TGTGCCAGCTGTGGGGGCAGGGGAATAAACACCGGGGAGCTGTTTTTT
TRBJ1-2 | TRBV7-9 | TRBD1 | few | CASSKRDRPLSGYTF | TGTGCCAGCAGCAAGCGGGACAGGCCCCTATCTGGCTACACCTTC
TRBJ1-2 | TRBV28 | NA | NA | CASSFDRVTYGYTF | TGTGCCAGCAGTTTCGACAGAGTTACGTATGGCTACACCTTC
TRBJ2-5 | TRBV9 | NA | few | CASSVAWGGQETQYF | TGTGCCAGCAGCGTAGCTTGGGGAGGCCAAGAGACCCAGTACTTC
TRBJ2-1 | TRBV15 | TRBD1 | NA | CATSGDRGSLGRLDEQFF | TGTGCCACCAGTGGAGACAGGGGTAGTTTGGGCCGTTTGGATGAGCAGTTCTTC
TRBJ1-3 | TRBV2 | TRBD1 | few | CASQPGQDFSGNTIYF | TGTGCCAGCCAGCCGGGACAGGACTTCTCTGGAAACACCATATATTTT
TRBJ2-1 | TRBV7-9 | NA | NA | CASSPGTNSYNEQFF | TGTGCCAGCAGCCCAGGTACCAACTCCTACAATGAGCAGTTCTTC
TRBJ1-2 | TRBV2 | NA | NA | CASSEMGGNYGYTF | TGTGCCAGCAGTGAAATGGGGGGGAACTATGGCTACACCTTC
TRBJ2-1 | TRBV9 | NA | NA | CASSAPPRNEQFF | TGTGCCAGCAGCGCCCCGCCTCGGAATGAGCAGTTCTTC
TRBJ2-6 | TRBV2 | NA | few | CASMGFGANVLTF | TGTGCCAGCATGGGGTTCGGGGCCAACGTCCTGACTTTC
TRBJ2-5 | TRBV12-3/TRBV12-4 | NA | NA | CASSLSGLYGTQYF | TGTGCCAGCAGTTTATCCGGGTTGTACGGGACCCAGTACTTC
TRBJ2-1 | TRBV29-1 | TRBD2 | few | CSVPGGDTYNEQFF | TGCAGCGTTCCCGGGGGGGATACCTACAATGAGCAGTTCTTC
TRBJ2-2 | TRBV6-5 | NA | many | CASSYSTQDANTGELFF | TGTGCCAGCAGTTACTCGACTCAGGACGCGAACACCGGGGAGCTGTTTTTT
TRBJ2-5 | TRBV25-1 | NA | many | CASSEQQEGQTQYF | TGTGCCAGCAGTGAACAACAAGAGGGTCAGACCCAGTACTTC
TRBJ2-3 | TRBV20-1 | NA | few | CSAREYSGFTDTQYF | TGCAGTGCTAGAGAGTATAGCGGATTCACAGATACGCAGTATTTT
TRBJ2-5 | TRBV11-2 | NA | few | CASSPRYASLKETQYF | TGTGCCAGCAGCCCTCGGTATGCCTCGCTAAAAGAGACCCAGTACTTC
TRBJ2-1 | TRBV4-2 | NA | NA | CASSQEGFSLDEQFF | TGTGCCAGCAGCCAAGAGGGATTTAGCCTCGATGAGCAGTTCTTC
TRBJ1-5 | TRBV4-1 | TRBD1 | NA | CASSPRGQGAGQPQHF | TGCGCCAGCAGCCCGAGGGGACAGGGGGCGGGTCAGCCCCAGCATTTT
TRBJ2-1 | TRBV15 | TRBD2 | NA | CATSLLAGGANEQFF | TGTGCCACCAGTCTCCTAGCGGGAGGGGCCAATGAGCAGTTCTTC
TRBJ1-5 | TRBV3-1 | NA | NA | CASSQKVGGEPQHF | TGTGCCAGCAGCCAAAAGGTCGGGGGAGAGCCCCAGCATTTT
TRBJ2-5 | TRBV7-9 | NA | few | CASSSEDVTPYF | TGTGCCAGCAGCTCCGAGGACGTAACTCCGTACTTC
TRBJ2-1 | TRBV6-2/TRBV6-3 | NA | few | CASSYSTSSPSSYNEQFF | TGTGCCAGCAGTTACTCTACTAGCTCTCCGAGCTCCTACAATGAGCAGTTCTTC
TRBJ2-5 | TRBV25-1 | NA | NA | CASSEWTPGETQYF | TGTGCCAGCAGTGAATGGACCCCAGGAGAGACCCAGTACTTC
TRBJ2-3 | TRBV28 | NA | many | CASSSDQGPDTQYF | TGTGCCAGCAGTTCAGATCAGGGGCCAGATACGCAGTATTTT
TRBJ2-7 | TRBV28 | NA | few | CASRSPDRTYEQYF | TGTGCCAGCAGGAGCCCCGACAGGACCTACGAGCAGTACTTC
TRBJ2-1 | TRBV12-3/TRBV12-4 | TRBD2 | NA | CASSEMLAGGPHIAGEQFF | TGTGCCAGCAGTGAGATGCTAGCGGGGGGGCCCCATATTGCAGGTGAGCAGTTCTTC
TRBJ2-1 | TRBV3-1 | TRBD2 | few | CASSQEGLAGRTEQFF | TGTGCCAGCAGCCAGGAGGGACTAGCGGGGAGAACTGAGCAGTTCTTC
TRBJ2-1 | TRBV28 | NA | few | CASSQTSSSYNEQFF | TGTGCCAGCAGTCAGACCTCTAGCTCCTACAATGAGCAGTTCTTC
TRBJ2-3 | TRBV28 | NA | few | CASTSRAPTTDTQYF | TGTGCCAGCACCTCACGCGCTCCGACAACAGATACGCAGTATTTT
TRBJ2-3 | TRBV2 | TRBD2 | many | CASRISGDRTDTQYF | TGTGCCAGCAGGATTAGCGGGGACCGCACAGATACGCAGTATTTT
TRBJ2-5 | TRBV19 | NA | few | CASSSPTSETDLQETQYF | TGTGCCAGTAGCTCACCCACCAGCGAAACTGATTTGCAAGAGACCCAGTACTTC
TRBJ2-7 | TRBV19 | NA | NA | CASSPAPGYEQYF | TGTGCCAGTAGCCCCGCCCCCGGCTACGAGCAGTACTTC
TRBJ1-1 | TRBV28 | TRBD1 | few | CASSLRGQELNTEAFF | TGTGCCAGCAGTTTAAGGGGGCAGGAGTTGAACACTGAAGCTTTCTTT
TRBJ1-4 | TRBV2 | NA | few | CASSEGSDTNEKLFF | TGTGCCAGCAGTGAAGGGAGCGACACAAATGAAAAACTGTTTTTT
TRBJ2-7 | TRBV12-3/TRBV12-4 | NA | few | CASSFGRTNYEQYF | TGTGCCAGCAGTTTCGGGCGGACTAACTACGAGCAGTACTTC
TRBJ1-5 | TRBV2 | NA | few | CASSDKGDQPQHF | TGTGCCAGCAGTGACAAGGGGGATCAGCCCCAGCATTTT
TRBJ2-1 | TRBV7-8 | NA | many | CASSSSREQGDWFNEQFF | TGTGCCAGCAGCTCCTCCAGGGAACAGGGTGATTGGTTCAATGAGCAGTTCTTC
TRBJ2-3 | TRBV2 | NA | NA | CASPSGTTLTDTQYF | TGTGCCAGCCCCTCCGGGACAACCCTCACAGATACGCAGTATTTT
TRBJ2-1 | TRBV29-1 | TRBD2 | many | CSVEGLSGSRPNEQFF | TGCAGCGTTGAAGGTTTAAGCGGGAGTCGACCCAATGAGCAGTTCTTC
TRBJ2-1 | TRBV4-2 | TRBD2 | NA | CASSQPIAGGPDNEQFF | TGTGCCAGCAGCCAACCTATAGCGGGAGGGCCCGACAATGAGCAGTTCTTC
TRBJ2-5 | TRBV6-5 | NA | few | CASSYSRPGETQYF | TGTGCCAGCAGTTACAGCAGGCCAGGGGAGACCCAGTACTTC
TRBJ2-5 | TRBV5-1 | NA | many | CASSLTPEETQYF | TGCGCCAGCAGCCTAACTCCGGAGGAGACCCAGTACTTC
TRBJ2-2 | TRBV3-1 | TRBD2 | NA | CASSPTSGRGELFF | TGTGCCAGCAGCCCGACTAGCGGGAGAGGGGAGCTGTTTTTT
TRBJ2-5 | TRBV11-2 | TRBD2 | few | CASSLDYRLGLAVETQYF | TGTGCCAGCAGCTTAGATTATCGCCTGGGACTAGCGGTAGAGACCCAGTACTTC
TRBJ2-3 | TRBV9 | NA | NA | CASSPTAGAFTDTQYF | TGTGCCAGCAGCCCCACAGCGGGCGCGTTCACAGATACGCAGTATTTT
TRBJ2-1 | TRBV12-5 | NA | NA | CASGLGGMDFLDEQFF | TGTGCTAGTGGTTTGGGGGGGATGGATTTCTTAGATGAGCAGTTCTTC
TRBJ1-1 | TRBV9 | TRBD1 | many | CASSVAGDQGEEAFF | TGTGCCAGCAGCGTAGCGGGGGACCAGGGGGAAGAAGCTTTCTTT
TRBJ2-7 | TRBV6-4 | TRBD2 | NA | CASSEREGSYEQYF | TGTGCCAGCAGTGAGCGGGAGGGATCCTACGAGCAGTACTTC